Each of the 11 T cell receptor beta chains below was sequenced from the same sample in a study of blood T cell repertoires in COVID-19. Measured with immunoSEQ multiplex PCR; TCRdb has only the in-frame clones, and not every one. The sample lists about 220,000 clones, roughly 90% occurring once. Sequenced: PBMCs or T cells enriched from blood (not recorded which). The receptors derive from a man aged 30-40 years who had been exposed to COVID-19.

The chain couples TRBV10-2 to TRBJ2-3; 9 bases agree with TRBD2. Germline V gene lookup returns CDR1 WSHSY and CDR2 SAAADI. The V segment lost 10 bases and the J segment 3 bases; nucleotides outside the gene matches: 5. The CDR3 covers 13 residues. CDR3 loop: CATQRGVTDTQYF. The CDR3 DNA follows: TGCGCCACGCAGCGGGGGGTGACAGATACGCAGTATTTT.

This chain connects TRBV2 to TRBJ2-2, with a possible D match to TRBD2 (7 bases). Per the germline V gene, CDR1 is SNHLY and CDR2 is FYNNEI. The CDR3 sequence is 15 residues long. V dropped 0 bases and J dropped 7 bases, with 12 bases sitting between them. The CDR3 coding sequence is TGTGCCAGCAGTGAAGCGGGGGGGCCGTTCGGGGAGCTGTTTTTT. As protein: CASSEAGGPFGELFF.

The CDR3 nucleotides are TGTGCCGGGACCTTACAGGGGGCGCAATATAATTCACCCCTCCACTTT. It is translated as CAGTLQGAQYNSPLHF. J is TRBJ1-6 and V is TRBV30; the match to TRBD1 covers 9 bases. The J segment lost 4 bases and the V segment lost 8 bases, leaving 12 bases of the junction unmatched. The germline gives CDR1 GTSNPN, CDR2 SVGIG (reference sequence). CDR3 length: 16 amino acids.

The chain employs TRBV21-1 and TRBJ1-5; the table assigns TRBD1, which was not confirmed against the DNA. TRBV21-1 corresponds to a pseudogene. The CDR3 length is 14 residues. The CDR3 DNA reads TGTGCCAGCAGAAAGGACAGGCCTAGTAAGCCCCAGCATTTT. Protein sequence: CASRKDRPSKPQHF.

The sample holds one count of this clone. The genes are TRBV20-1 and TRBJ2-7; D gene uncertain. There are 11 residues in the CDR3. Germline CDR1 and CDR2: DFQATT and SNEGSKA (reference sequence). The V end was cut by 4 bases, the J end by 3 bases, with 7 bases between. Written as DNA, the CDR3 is TGCAGTGCTAAGACGGGCTACGAGCAGTACTTC. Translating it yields CSAKTGYEQYF.

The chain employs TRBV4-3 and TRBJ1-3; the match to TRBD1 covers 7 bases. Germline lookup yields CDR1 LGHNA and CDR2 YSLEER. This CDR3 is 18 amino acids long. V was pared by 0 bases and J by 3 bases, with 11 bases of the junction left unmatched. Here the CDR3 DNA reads TGCGCCAGCAGCCAAGACGTAATTAGGGGGCTGCTTGGAAACACCATATATTTT. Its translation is CASSQDVIRGLLGNTIYF.

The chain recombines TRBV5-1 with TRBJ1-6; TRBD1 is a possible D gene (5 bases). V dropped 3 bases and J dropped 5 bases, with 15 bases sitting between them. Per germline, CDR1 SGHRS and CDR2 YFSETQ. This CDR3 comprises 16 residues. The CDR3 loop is CASSSGTRGDNSPLHF. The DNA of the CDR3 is TGCGCCAGCAGCTCTGGGACGCGGGGAGATAATTCACCCCTCCACTTT.

The CDR3 protein is CASSLVRGSYEQYF. CDR3 DNA sequence: TGTGCCAGCAGCTTAGTCCGGGGTAGCTACGAGCAGTACTTC. The V and J genes are TRBV7-6 and TRBJ2-7; D might be TRBD2 (5 bases). Trimming left V 1 base short and J 3 bases short, with 10 bases between. Germline assignment: CDR1 SGHVS and CDR2 FNYEAQ. This CDR3 spans 14 amino acids.

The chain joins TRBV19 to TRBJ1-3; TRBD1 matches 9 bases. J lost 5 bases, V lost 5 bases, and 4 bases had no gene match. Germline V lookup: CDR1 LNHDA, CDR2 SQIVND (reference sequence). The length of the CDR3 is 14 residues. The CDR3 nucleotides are TGTGCCAGTAGTCTCGACAGGGGGAGAAACACCATATATTTT. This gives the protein CASSLDRGRNTIYF.

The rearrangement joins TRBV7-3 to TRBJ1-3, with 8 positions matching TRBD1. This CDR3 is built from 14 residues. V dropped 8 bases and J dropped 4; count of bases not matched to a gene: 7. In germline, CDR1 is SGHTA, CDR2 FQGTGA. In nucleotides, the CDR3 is TGTGCCAGCTCAACCGGACAGGGAGGAAACACCATATATTTT. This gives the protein CASSTGQGGNTIYF.

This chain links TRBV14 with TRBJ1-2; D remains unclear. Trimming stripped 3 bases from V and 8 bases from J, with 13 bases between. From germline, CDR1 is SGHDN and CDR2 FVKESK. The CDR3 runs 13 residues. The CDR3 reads CASSHLQLWGYTF. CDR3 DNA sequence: TGTGCCAGCAGCCATCTCCAACTGTGGGGCTACACCTTC.